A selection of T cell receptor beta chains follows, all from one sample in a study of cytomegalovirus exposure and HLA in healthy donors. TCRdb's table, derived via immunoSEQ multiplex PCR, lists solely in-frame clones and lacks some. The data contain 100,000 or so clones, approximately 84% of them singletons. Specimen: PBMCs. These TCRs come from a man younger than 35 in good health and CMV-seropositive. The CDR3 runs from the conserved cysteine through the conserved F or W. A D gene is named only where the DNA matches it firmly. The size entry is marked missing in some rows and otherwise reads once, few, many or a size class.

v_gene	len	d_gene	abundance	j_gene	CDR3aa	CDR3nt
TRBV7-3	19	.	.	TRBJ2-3	CASSLGLATANPYWDTQYF	TGTGCCAGCAGCTTAGGTCTGGCAACAGCAAACCCGTACTGGGATACGCAGTATTTT
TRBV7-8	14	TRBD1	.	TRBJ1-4	CASIEGTGVEKLFF	TGTGCCAGCATTGAGGGGACAGGGGTCGAAAAACTGTTTTTT
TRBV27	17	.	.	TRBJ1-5	CASTPIGALPGNQPQHF	TGTGCCAGCACCCCAATAGGGGCTCTCCCCGGCAATCAGCCCCAGCATTTT
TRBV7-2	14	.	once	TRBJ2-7	CASSLGRVAYEQYF	TGTGCCAGCAGCTTGGGCAGGGTGGCCTACGAGCAGTACTTC
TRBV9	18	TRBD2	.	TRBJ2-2	CASSRSSGVITYTGELFF	TGTGCCAGCAGCAGGAGTAGCGGGGTAATTACTTACACCGGGGAGCTGTTTTTT
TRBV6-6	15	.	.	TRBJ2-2	CASSVQAFNTGELFF	TGTGCCAGCAGTGTCCAGGCTTTTAACACCGGGGAGCTGTTTTTT
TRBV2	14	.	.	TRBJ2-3	CASSGSSETDTQYF	TGTGCCAGCAGTGGATCTAGCGAGACAGATACGCAGTATTTT
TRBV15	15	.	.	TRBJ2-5	CATSRDRDYQETQYF	TGTGCCACCAGCAGAGATAGGGACTACCAAGAGACCCAGTACTTC
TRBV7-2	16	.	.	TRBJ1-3	CASSLDAVIAGNTIYF	TGTGCCAGCAGCTTAGACGCGGTTATCGCTGGAAACACCATATATTTT
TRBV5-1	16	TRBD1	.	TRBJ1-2	CASSPRDRERAYGYTF	TGCGCCAGCAGCCCAAGGGACAGGGAAAGGGCCTATGGCTACACCTTC
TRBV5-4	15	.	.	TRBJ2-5	CASSLDPGRQETQYF	TGTGCCAGCAGCTTGGATCCAGGGCGACAAGAGACCCAGTACTTC
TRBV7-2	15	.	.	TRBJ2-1	CASSLAGHPINEQFF	TGTGCCAGCAGCTTAGCGGGACATCCCATCAATGAGCAGTTCTTC
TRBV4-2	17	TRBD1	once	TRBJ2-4	CASSQTYRGTSKNIQYF	TGTGCCAGCAGCCAAACCTACAGGGGCACAAGCAAAAACATTCAGTACTTC
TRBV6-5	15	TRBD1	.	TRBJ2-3	CASSQTTGWTDTQYF	TGTGCCAGCAGTCAAACGACAGGGTGGACAGATACGCAGTATTTT
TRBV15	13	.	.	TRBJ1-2	CATTPRVGSGYTF	TGTGCCACCACCCCGAGGGTGGGCTCCGGCTACACCTTC
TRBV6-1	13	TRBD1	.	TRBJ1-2	CASRPGTDYGYTF	TGTGCCAGCAGGCCCGGGACAGACTATGGCTACACCTTC
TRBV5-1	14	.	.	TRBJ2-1	CASSFPEGYNEQFF	TGCGCCAGCAGCTTTCCGGAGGGGTACAATGAGCAGTTCTTC
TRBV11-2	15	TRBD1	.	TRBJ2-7	CASSPRTGDVGEQYF	TGTGCCAGCAGCCCCCGGACAGGGGATGTAGGCGAGCAGTACTTC
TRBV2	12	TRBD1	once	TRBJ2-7	CASRLTGREQYF	TGTGCCAGCAGATTGACAGGGCGCGAGCAGTACTTC
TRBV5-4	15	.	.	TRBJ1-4	CASSSKGSTNEKLFF	TGTGCCAGCAGCTCGAAGGGGTCAACTAATGAAAAACTGTTTTTT
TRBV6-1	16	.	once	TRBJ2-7	CASSEAFWQGTYEQYF	TGTGCCAGCAGTGAAGCGTTTTGGCAGGGAACCTACGAGCAGTACTTC
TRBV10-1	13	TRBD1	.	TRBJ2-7	CASSPGQGDEQYF	TGCGCCAGCAGCCCGGGACAGGGGGACGAGCAGTACTTC
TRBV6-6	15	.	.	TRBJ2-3	CASRGEGGAWDTQYF	TGTGCCAGCAGGGGGGAGGGGGGGGCCTGGGATACGCAGTATTTT
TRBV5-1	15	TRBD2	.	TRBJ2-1	CASSRTSESYNEQFF	TGCGCCAGCAGCAGGACTAGCGAGTCCTACAATGAGCAGTTCTTC
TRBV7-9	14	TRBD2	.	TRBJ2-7	CASSLQLAGAEQYF	TGTGCCAGCAGCTTACAGCTAGCGGGAGCCGAGCAGTACTTC
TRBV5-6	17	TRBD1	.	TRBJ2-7	CASSFHLDRGGSYEQYF	TGTGCCAGCAGCTTTCACTTAGACAGGGGGGGATCCTACGAGCAGTACTTC
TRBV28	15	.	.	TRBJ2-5	CASSEAGGLQETQYF	TGTGCCAGCTCTGAGGCAGGGGGGCTCCAAGAGACCCAGTACTTC
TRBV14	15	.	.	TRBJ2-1	CASSQYSEAGIEQFF	TGTGCCAGCAGCCAATACTCAGAGGCAGGGATTGAGCAGTTCTTC
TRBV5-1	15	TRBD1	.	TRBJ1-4	CASSFGGQNNEKLFF	TGCGCCAGCAGCTTCGGGGGACAGAATAATGAGAAACTGTTTTTT
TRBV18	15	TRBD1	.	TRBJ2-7	CASSPRDRVVYEQYF	TGTGCCAGCTCACCCCGGGACAGGGTGGTCTACGAGCAGTACTTC
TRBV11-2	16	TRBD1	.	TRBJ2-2	CASRPPRQGVTGELFF	TGTGCCAGCAGACCACCACGACAGGGGGTCACCGGGGAGCTGTTTTTT
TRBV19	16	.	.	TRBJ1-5	CASSIGPGVRNQPQHF	TGTGCCAGTAGTATTGGCCCGGGTGTGAGGAATCAGCCCCAGCATTTT
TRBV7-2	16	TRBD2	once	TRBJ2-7	CASSPYSGRPPYEQYF	TGTGCCAGCAGCCCTTATAGCGGGAGGCCCCCTTACGAGCAGTACTTC
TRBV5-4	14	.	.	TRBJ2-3	CASSLARRADTQYF	TGTGCCAGCAGCTTGGCCAGGAGGGCAGATACGCAGTATTTT
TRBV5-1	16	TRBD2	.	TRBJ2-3	CASSLTSGGGLDTQYF	TGCGCCAGCAGCTTAACTAGCGGGGGGGGATTGGATACGCAGTATTTT
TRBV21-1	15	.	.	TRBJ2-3	CASSKVRLRADTQYF	TGTGCCAGCAGCAAGGTCCGTTTGAGGGCAGATACGCAGTATTTT
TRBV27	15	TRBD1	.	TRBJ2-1	CASSLSGGAFHEQFF	TGTGCCAGCAGTTTATCAGGGGGCGCGTTTCATGAGCAGTTCTTC
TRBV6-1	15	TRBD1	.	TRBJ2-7	CASRHQGQGIYEQYF	TGTGCCAGCAGACACCAGGGACAGGGTATCTACGAGCAGTACTTC
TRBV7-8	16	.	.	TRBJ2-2	CASSLIRDYRVSQLFF	TGTGCCAGCAGCTTAATACGAGACTATAGAGTTTCTCAGCTGTTTTTT
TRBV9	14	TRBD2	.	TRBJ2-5	CASSVGTSAETQYF	TGTGCCAGCAGCGTAGGGACTAGTGCGGAGACCCAGTACTTC